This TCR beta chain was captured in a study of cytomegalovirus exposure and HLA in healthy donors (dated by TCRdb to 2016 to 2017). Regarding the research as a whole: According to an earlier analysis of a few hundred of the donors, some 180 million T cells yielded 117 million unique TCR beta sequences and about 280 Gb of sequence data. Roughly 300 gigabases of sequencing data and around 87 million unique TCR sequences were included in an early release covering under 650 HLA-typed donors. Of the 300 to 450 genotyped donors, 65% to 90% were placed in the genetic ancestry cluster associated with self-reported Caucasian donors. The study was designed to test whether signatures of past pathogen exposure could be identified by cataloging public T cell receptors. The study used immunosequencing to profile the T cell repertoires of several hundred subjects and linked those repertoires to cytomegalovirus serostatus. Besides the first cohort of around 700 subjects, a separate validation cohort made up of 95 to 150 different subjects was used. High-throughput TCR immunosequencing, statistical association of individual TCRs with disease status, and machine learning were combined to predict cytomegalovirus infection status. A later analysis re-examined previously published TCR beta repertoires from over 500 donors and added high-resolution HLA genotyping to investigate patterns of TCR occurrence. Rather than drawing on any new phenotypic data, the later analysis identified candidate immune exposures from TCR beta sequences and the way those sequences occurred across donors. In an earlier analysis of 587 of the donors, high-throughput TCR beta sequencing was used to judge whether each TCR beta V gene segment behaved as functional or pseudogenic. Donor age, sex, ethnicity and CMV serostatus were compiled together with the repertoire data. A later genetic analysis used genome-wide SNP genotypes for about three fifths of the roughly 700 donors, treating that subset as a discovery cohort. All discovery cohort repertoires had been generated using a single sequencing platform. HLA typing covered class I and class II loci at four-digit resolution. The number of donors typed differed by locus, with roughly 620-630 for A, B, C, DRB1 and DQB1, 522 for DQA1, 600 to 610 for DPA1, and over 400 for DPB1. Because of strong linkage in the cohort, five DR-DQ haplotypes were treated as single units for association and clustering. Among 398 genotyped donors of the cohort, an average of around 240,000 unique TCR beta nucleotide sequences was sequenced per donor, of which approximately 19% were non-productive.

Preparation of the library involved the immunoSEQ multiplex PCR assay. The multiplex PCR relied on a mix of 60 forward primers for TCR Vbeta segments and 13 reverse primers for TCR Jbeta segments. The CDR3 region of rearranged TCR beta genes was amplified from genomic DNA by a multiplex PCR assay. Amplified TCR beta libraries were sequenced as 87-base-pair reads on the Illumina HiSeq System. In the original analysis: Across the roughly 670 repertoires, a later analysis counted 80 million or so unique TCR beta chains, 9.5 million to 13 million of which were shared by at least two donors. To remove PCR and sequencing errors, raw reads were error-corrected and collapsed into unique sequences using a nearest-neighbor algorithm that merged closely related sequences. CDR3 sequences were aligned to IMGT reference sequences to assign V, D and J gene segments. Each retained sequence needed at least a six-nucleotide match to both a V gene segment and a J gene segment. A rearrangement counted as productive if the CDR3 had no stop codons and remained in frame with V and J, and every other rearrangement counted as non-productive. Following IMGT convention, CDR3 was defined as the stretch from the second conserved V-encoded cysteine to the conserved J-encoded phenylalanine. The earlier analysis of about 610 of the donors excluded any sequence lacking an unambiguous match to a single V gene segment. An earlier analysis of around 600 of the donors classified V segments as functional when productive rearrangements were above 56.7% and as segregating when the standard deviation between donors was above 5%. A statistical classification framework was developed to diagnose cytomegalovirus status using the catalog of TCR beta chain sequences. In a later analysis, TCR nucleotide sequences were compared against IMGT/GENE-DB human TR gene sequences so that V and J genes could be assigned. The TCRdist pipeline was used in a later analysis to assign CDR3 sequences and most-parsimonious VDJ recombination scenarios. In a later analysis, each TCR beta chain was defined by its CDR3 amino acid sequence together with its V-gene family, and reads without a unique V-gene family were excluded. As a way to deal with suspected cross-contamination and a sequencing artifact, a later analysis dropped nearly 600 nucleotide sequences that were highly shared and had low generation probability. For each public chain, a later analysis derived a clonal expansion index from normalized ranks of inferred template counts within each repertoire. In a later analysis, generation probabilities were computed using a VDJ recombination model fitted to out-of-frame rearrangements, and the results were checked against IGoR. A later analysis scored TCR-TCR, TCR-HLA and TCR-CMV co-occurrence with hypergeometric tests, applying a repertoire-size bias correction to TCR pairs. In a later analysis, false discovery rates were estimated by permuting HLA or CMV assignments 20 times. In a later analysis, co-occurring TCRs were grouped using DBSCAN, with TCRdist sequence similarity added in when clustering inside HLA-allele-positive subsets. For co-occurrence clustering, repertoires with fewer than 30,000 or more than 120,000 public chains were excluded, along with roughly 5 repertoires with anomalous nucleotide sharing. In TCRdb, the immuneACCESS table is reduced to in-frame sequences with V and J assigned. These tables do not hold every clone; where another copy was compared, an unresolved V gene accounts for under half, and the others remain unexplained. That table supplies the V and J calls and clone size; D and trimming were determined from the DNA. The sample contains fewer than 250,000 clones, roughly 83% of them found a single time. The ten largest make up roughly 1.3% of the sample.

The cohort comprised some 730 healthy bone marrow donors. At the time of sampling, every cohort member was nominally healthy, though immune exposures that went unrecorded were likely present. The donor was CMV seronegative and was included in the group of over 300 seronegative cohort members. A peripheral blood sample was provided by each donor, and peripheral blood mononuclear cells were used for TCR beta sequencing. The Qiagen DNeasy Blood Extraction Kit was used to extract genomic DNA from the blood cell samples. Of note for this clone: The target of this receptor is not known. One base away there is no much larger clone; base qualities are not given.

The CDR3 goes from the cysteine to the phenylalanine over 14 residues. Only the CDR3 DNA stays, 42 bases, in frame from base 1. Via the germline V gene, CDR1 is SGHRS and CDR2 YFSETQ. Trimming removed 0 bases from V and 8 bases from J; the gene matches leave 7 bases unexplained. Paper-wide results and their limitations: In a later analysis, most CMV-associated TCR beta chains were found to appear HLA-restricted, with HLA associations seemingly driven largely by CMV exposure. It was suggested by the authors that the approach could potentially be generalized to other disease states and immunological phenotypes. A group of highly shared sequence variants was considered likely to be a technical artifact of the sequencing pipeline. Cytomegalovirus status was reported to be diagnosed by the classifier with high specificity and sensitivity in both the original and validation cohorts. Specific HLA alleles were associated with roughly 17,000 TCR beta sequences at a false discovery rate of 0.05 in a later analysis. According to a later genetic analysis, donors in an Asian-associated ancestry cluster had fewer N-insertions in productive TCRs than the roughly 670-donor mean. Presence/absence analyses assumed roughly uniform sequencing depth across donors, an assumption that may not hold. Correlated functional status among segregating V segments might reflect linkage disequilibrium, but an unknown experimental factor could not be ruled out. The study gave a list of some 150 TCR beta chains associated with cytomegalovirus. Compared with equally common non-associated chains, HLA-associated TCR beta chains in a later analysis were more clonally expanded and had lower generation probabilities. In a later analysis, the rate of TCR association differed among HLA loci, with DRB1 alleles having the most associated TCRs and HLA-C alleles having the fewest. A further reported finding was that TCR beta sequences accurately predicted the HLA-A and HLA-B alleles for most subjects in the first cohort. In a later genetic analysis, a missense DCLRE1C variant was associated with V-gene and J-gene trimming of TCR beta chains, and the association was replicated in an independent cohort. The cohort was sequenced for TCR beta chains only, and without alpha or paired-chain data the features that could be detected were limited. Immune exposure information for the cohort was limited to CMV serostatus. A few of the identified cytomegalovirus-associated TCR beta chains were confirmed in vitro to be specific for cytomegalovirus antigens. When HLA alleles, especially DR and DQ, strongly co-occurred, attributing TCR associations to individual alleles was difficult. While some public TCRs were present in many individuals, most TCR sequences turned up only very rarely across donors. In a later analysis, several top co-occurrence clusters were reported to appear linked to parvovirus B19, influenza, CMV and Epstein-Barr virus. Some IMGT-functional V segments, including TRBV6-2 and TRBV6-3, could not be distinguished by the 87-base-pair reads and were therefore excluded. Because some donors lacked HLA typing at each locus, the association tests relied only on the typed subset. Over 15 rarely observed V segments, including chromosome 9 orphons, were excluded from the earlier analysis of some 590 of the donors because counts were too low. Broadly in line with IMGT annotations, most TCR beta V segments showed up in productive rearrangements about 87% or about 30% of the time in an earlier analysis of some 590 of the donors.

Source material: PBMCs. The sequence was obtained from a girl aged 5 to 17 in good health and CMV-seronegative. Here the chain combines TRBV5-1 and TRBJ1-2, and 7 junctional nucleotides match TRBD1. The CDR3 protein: CASSLAVGDSGYTF. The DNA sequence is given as TGCGCCAGCAGCTTGGCTGTGGGGGACAGCGGCTACACCTTC.